This passage covers 9 T cell receptor beta chains from one sample sequenced in a study of blood T cell repertoires in COVID-19. The protocol was immunoSEQ multiplex PCR, while the TCRdb copy is restricted to in-frame clones and leaves out a portion. The sample has over 60,000 clones; approximately 80% are singletons. Sequencing was done on a sample of peripheral blood. These TCRs come from a man aged 50 to 60 with COVID-19, enrolled during active disease.

V gene TRBV12-3 or TRBV12-4 combines with J gene TRBJ2-1; 7 bases agree with TRBD1. This CDR3 region has 12 residues. The V and J ends lost 3 bases and 8 bases, in that order; junction bases with no gene match: 1. CDR3 nucleotides: TGTGCCAGCAGTTTCGACAGGGATGAGCAGTTCTTC. It encodes CASSFDRDEQFF.

The table lists this clone with a few counts. The chain joins TRBV5-4 to TRBJ2-7, with TRBD1 matching 9 bases. Germline-derived CDR1 and CDR2 are SGHNT and YYREEE (reference sequence). Unmatched junction bases numbered 12, after V lost 4 bases and J lost 7 bases. The length of the CDR3 is 15 residues. CDR3 in amino acids: CASSPFQDRGREQYF. DNA of the CDR3: TGTGCCAGCAGCCCTTTCCAGGACAGGGGCCGGGAGCAGTACTTC.

V and J are TRBV9 and TRBJ2-3; D may be TRBD1 (6 bases). Germline V gene sequence: CDR1 SGDLS, CDR2 YYNGEE. CDR3 size: 16 residues. Trimming took 3 bases from V and 1 from J, leaving 15 bases between them. CDR3 sequence: CASSESTGYGTDTQYF. CDR3 nucleotide sequence: TGTGCCAGCAGCGAAAGTACAGGGTATGGCACAGATACGCAGTATTTT.

The chain has TRBV5-6 and TRBJ2-5, with 8 bases that match TRBD1. Germline V CDR1 and CDR2: SGHDT, YYEEEE. With 3 bases clipped from V and 5 bases from J, the junction kept 3 bases outside the gene matches. The CDR3 is 13 residues long. The chain's CDR3 is CASSWTGSETQYF. CDR3 bases: TGTGCCAGCAGCTGGACAGGGAGCGAGACCCAGTACTTC. Combining the CDR3 with reference TRBV5-6 and TRBJ2-5 gives the whole variable domain DAGVTQSPTHLIKTRGQQVTLRCSPKSGHDTVSWYQQALGQGPQFIFQYYEEEERQRGNFPDRFSGHQFPNYSSELNVNALLLGDSALYLCASSWTGSETQYFGPGTRLLVL.

The chain is built from TRBV19 and TRBJ2-1, with no clear D. The CDR3 contains 14 residues. Germline CDR1 reads LNHDA; CDR2 reads SQIVND (reference sequence). V shed 6 bases and J shed 5 bases, with 14 bases lying between them. The CDR3 loop is CASRSQGGDNEQFF. The CDR3 bases are TGTGCCAGTAGAAGTCAAGGCGGTGACAATGAGCAGTTCTTC.

CDR3: CASSLDPSRNQPQHF. Written as DNA, the CDR3 is TGTGCCAGCAGCTTAGATCCCAGTCGTAATCAGCCCCAGCATTTT. The chain employs TRBV11-2 and TRBJ1-5; D is unclear. The germline gives CDR1 SGHAT, CDR2 FQNNGV. The CDR3 length is 15 residues. Trimming left V 0 bases short and J 4 bases short, with 10 bases between.

The genes are TRBV19 and TRBJ1-6; D remains ambiguous. The germline gives CDR1 LNHDA, CDR2 SQIVND (reference sequence). The CDR3 contains 17 residues. V was trimmed by 5 bases and J by 7 bases, leaving 21 bases between them. The CDR3 nucleotides read TGTGCCAGTAGTGAGATCTCCAGTCGGGTAATAAATTCACCCCTCCACTTT. This gives the protein CASSEISSRVINSPLHF.

The J gene is TRBJ2-7, the V gene TRBV9; 11 nucleotides agree with TRBD1. The CDR3 covers 15 residues. Germline CDR1 and CDR2: SGDLS and YYNGEE. V shed 2 bases and J 0 bases; nucleotides not matched to a gene: 1. CDR3 in amino acids: CASSVGTGGSYEQYF. The CDR3 nucleotides are TGTGCCAGCAGCGTGGGGACAGGGGGCTCCTACGAGCAGTACTTC.

The chain uses TRBV1 and TRBJ1-6; TRBD1, the D gene given by the table, was not confirmed from the DNA. TRBV1 is a pseudogene locus. The CDR3 covers 16 residues. CDR3 loop: CTSSQVPSSYNSPLHF. Written as DNA, the CDR3 is TGCACCAGCAGCCAAGTCCCCAGCTCCTATAATTCACCCCTCCACTTT.